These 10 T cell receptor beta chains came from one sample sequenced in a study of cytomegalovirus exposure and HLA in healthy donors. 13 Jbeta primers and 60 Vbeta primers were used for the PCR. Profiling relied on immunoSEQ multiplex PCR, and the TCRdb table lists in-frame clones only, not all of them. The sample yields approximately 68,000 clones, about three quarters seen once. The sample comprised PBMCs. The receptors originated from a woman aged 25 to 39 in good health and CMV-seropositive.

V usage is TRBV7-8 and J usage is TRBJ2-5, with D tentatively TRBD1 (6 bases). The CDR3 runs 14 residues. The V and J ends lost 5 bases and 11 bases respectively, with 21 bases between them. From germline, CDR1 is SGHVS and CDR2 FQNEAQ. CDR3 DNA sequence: TGTGCCAGCAGCCTGAGGGGGAGCCGGGCGGAGCAGTACTTC. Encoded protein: CASSLRGSRAEQYF.

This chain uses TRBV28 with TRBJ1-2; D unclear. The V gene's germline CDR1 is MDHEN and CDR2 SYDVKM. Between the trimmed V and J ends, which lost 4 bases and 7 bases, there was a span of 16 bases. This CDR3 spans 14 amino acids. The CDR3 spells CASSSGVPSCGYTF. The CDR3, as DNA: TGTGCCAGCAGTTCCGGGGTCCCCTCCTGTGGCTACACCTTC.

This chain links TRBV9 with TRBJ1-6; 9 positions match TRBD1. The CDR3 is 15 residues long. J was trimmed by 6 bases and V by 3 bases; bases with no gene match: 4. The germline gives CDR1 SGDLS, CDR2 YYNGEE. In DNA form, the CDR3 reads TGTGCCAGCAGCGCCCTGGACAGGGGTAATTCACCCCTCCACTTT. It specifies CASSALDRGNSPLHF.

CDR3 sequence: CASRNLAGVAGELFF. DNA of the CDR3: TGTGCCAGCAGGAATCTAGCGGGAGTGGCCGGGGAGCTGTTTTTT. This rearrangement joins TRBV28 to TRBJ2-2; the match to TRBD2 covers 10 bases. The junction had 7 bases not matched to a gene; V was cut back by 6 bases and J by 6 bases. This CDR3 is 15 amino acids long. The germline CDR1 and CDR2 sequences are MDHEN and SYDVKM.

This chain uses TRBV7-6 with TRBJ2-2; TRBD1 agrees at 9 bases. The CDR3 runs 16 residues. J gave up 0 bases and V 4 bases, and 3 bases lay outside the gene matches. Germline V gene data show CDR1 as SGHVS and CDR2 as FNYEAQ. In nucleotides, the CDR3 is TGTGCCAGCAGCTCCACAGGGGGCGCGAACACCGGGGAGCTGTTTTTT. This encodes CASSSTGGANTGELFF.

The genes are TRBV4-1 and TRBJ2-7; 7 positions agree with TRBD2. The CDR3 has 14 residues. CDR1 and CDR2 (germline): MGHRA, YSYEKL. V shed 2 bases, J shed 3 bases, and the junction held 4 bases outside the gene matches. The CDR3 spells CASSQISGNYEQYF. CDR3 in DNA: TGCGCCAGCAGCCAAATAAGCGGGAACTACGAGCAGTACTTC.

The CDR3 nucleotides are TGTGCCAGTAGGGGCCCCACCCCTCGCACCGGGGAGCTGTTTTTT. Translated, it gives CASRGPTPRTGELFF. The chain couples TRBV25-1 to TRBJ2-2, with TRBD1 as a possible D gene (5 bases). Per germline, CDR1 MGHDK and CDR2 SYGVNS. The CDR3 is 15 amino acids. V lost 9 bases, J lost 4 bases, and 18 bases lay in between.

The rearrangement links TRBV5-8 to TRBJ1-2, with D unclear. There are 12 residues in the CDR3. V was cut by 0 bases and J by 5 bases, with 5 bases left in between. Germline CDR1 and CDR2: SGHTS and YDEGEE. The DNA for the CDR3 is TGTGCCAGCAGCTTGGCGGGTTATGGCTACACCTTC. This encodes CASSLAGYGYTF.

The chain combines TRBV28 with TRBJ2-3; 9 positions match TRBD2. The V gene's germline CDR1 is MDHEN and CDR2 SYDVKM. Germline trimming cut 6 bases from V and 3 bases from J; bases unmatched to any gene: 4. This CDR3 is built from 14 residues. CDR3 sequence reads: CASSTLAGTDTQYF. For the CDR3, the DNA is TGTGCCAGCAGCACTCTAGCGGGAACAGATACGCAGTATTTT.

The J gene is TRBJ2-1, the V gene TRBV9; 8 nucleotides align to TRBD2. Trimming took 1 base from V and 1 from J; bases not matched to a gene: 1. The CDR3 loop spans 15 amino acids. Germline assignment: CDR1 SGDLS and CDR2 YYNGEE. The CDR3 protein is CASSVLAGSYNEQFF. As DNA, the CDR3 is TGTGCCAGCAGCGTACTAGCGGGTTCCTACAATGAGCAGTTCTTC.